These T cell receptor beta chains were read from a single sample in a study of blood T cells in healthy people across ages. TCRdb re-called the 5' RACE reads with MiXCR, one entry per CDR3 protein. The data show some 1.1 million distinct CDR3 sequences, 35% to 40% seen once. Specimen: blood. The receptors shown here come from a man between 18 and 35 years old in good health. The CDR3 runs from the conserved cysteine through the conserved F or W. The order of the fields is D gene, V gene, J gene, clone size, CDR3 protein, CDR3 DNA. A D gene is named only where the DNA matches it firmly. Clone size is given for some rows only: seen once, a few or many times, or a class if the clone is expanded.

TRBD2	TRBV7-9	TRBJ2-1	NA	CASSRLPGLAGVFNEQFF	TGTGCCAGCAGCCGTCTACCGGGACTAGCGGGGGTGTTCAATGAGCAGTTCTTC
NA	TRBV9	TRBJ2-2	NA	CASSVPRGGEWNTGELFF	TGTGCCAGCAGCGTGCCGCGAGGGGGTGAATGGAACACCGGGGAGCTGTTTTTT
NA	TRBV10-3	TRBJ2-3	NA	CAISIRSSTDTQYF	TGTGCCATCAGTATTCGATCTAGCACAGATACGCAGTATTTT
NA	TRBV29-1	TRBJ2-5	NA	CSVDRGGETQYF	TGCAGCGTTGACAGGGGTGGGGAGACCCAGTACTTC
TRBD1	TRBV7-9	TRBJ2-3	NA	CASSDRKGQWGDTQYF	TGTGCCAGCAGCGACCGGAAGGGACAGTGGGGAGATACGCAGTATTTT
NA	TRBV7-9	TRBJ2-1	few	CASSIGENYNEQFF	TGTGCCAGCAGCATTGGGGAAAACTACAATGAGCAGTTCTTC
NA	TRBV6-2/TRBV6-3	TRBJ2-7	few	CASSYSSIANYEQYF	TGTGCCAGCAGTTACTCGTCGATCGCGAACTACGAGCAGTACTTC
NA	TRBV6-5	TRBJ1-6	NA	CASSRTDDSPLHF	TGTGCCAGCAGCCGGACAGACGATTCACCCCTCCACTTT
NA	TRBV5-1	TRBJ2-1	NA	CASSLGQYSYNEQFF	TGCGCCAGCAGCTTGGGACAGTACTCCTACAATGAGCAGTTCTTC
NA	TRBV7-8	TRBJ1-1	NA	CTSSLVANTEAFF	TGTACCAGCAGCCTGGTGGCGAACACTGAAGCTTTCTTT
TRBD1	TRBV6-5	TRBJ1-2	NA	CASSYRTGGQGYTF	TGTGCCAGCAGTTACAGGACAGGGGGGCAGGGCTACACCTTC
TRBD1	TRBV29-1	TRBJ1-4	few	CSVEDRKGQGNEKLFF	TGCAGCGTTGAAGATCGAAAGGGACAGGGCAATGAAAAACTGTTTTTT
TRBD2	TRBV20-1	TRBJ2-3	NA	CSARTSGGARNTQYF	TGCAGTGCTAGGACTAGCGGGGGGGCCCGGAATACGCAGTATTTT
NA	TRBV11-3	TRBJ2-5	NA	CASSLSHRRETQYF	TGTGCCAGCAGCTTGTCCCATAGGCGAGAGACCCAGTACTTC
NA	TRBV20-1	TRBJ1-6	NA	CSARGGYNNSPLHF	TGCAGTGCTAGAGGGGGTTATAATAATTCACCCCTCCACTTT
NA	TRBV9	TRBJ2-7	NA	CASSVNRVGEQYF	TGTGCCAGCAGCGTAAACAGGGTGGGCGAGCAGTACTTC
NA	TRBV4-3	TRBJ1-6	few	CASSQDWSYNSPLHF	TGCGCCAGCAGCCAAGATTGGTCCTATAATTCACCCCTCCACTTT
NA	TRBV7-2	TRBJ1-4	few	CASSPVATNEKLFF	TGTGCCAGCAGTCCAGTTGCAACTAATGAAAAACTGTTTTTT
TRBD1	TRBV12-5	TRBJ2-3	NA	CASGLVGTGSDTQYF	TGTGCTAGTGGTTTGGTAGGGACAGGGAGCGATACGCAGTATTTT
TRBD1	TRBV9	TRBJ2-1	few	CASSETGTGVREQFF	TGTGCCAGCAGCGAGACCGGGACAGGGGTCCGTGAGCAGTTCTTC
TRBD1	TRBV27	TRBJ1-2	few	CASSPQDRVNYGYTF	TGTGCCAGCAGTCCCCAGGACAGGGTTAACTATGGCTACACCTTC
NA	TRBV6-6	TRBJ1-4	few	CASIKRGSDEKLFF	TGTGCCAGCATCAAACGGGGTTCAGACGAAAAACTGTTTTTT
NA	TRBV12-3/TRBV12-4	TRBJ1-1	NA	CASSNDEGTEAFF	TGTGCCAGCAGTAACGATGAAGGTACTGAAGCTTTCTTT
TRBD1	TRBV7-2	TRBJ1-1	few	CASLGQMNTEAFF	TGTGCCAGCCTGGGACAGATGAACACTGAAGCTTTCTTT
TRBD1	TRBV29-1	TRBJ1-1	NA	CSAGHRDRYTEAFF	TGCAGCGCCGGACACCGGGACAGATACACTGAAGCTTTCTTT
NA	TRBV3-1	TRBJ1-5	many	CASSQASNQPQHF	TGTGCCAGCAGCCAAGCTAGCAATCAGCCCCAGCATTTT
TRBD1	TRBV12-3/TRBV12-4	TRBJ1-2	NA	CASRPQGAERGHTF	TGTGCCAGCAGACCCCAGGGGGCAGAGAGGGGCCACACCTTC
NA	TRBV4-2	TRBJ1-2	NA	CASSQEGAGNSYTF	TGTGCCAGCAGCCAAGAAGGCGCAGGGAATAGCTACACCTTC
NA	TRBV10-3	TRBJ2-3	many	CAIKTSGHTDTQYF	TGTGCCATCAAGACGTCTGGACACACAGATACGCAGTATTTT
TRBD1	TRBV6-6	TRBJ2-1	NA	CASSSRDRGFGEQFF	TGTGCCAGCAGTTCCCGGGACAGGGGTTTTGGTGAGCAGTTCTTC
NA	TRBV10-3	TRBJ1-4	few	CAISEGTGPNEKLFF	TGTGCCATCAGTGAGGGAACAGGGCCTAATGAAAAACTGTTTTTT
TRBD2	TRBV5-1	TRBJ2-1	NA	CASSLSRGGSSDEQFF	TGCGCCAGCAGCTTGTCTCGCGGGGGGAGCTCCGATGAGCAGTTCTTC
NA	TRBV2	TRBJ1-1	NA	CASRLGNLNTEAFF	TGTGCCAGCAGGTTAGGGAATCTGAACACTGAAGCTTTCTTT
TRBD1	TRBV27	TRBJ1-5	NA	CASSFYRGGQPQHF	TGTGCCAGCAGTTTCTACAGGGGCGGTCAGCCCCAGCATTTT
NA	TRBV6-5	TRBJ2-7	few	CASSYIGRSTYEQYF	TGTGCCAGCAGTTATATCGGCCGATCTACCTACGAGCAGTACTTC
NA	TRBV27	TRBJ1-3	NA	CASSLSATSSGNTIYF	TGTGCCAGCAGTTTATCGGCGACGAGCTCTGGAAACACCATATATTTT
NA	TRBV4-3	TRBJ2-3	few	CASSPQGDRTDTQYF	TGCGCCAGCAGCCCTCAGGGTGATCGCACAGATACGCAGTATTTT
NA	TRBV2	TRBJ1-2	few	CASTGKGYTF	TGTGCCAGCACGGGGAAAGGCTACACCTTC
NA	TRBV7-9	TRBJ2-7	many	CASSLDRSEQYF	TGTGCCAGCAGCTTAGACCGGAGTGAGCAGTACTTC
TRBD1	TRBV28	TRBJ2-3	few	CASREDRELRDTQYF	TGTGCCAGCAGAGAGGACAGGGAGTTGAGAGATACGCAGTATTTT
NA	TRBV7-2	TRBJ2-7	NA	CASSQNQDQRPYEQYF	TGTGCCAGCAGTCAAAATCAGGATCAGAGGCCCTACGAGCAGTACTTC